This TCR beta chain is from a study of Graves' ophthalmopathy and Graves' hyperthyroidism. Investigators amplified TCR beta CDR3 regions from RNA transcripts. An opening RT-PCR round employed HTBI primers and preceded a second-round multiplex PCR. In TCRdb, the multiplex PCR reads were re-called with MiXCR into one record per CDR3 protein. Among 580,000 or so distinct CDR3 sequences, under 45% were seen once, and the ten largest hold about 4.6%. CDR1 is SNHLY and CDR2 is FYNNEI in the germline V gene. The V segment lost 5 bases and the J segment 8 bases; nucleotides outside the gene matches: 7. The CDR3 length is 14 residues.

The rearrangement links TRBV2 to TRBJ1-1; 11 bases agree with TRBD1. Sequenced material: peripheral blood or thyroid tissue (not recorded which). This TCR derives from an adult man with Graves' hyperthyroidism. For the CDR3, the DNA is TGTGCCAGCAGTAGGGACAGGGGGTCCTCCGAAGCTTTCTTT. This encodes CASSRDRGSSEAFF.